This T cell receptor (beta chain) originates from a study of Ad26.COV2.S vaccination and SARS-CoV-2 variants. Whole-study context: Vaccine-arm donor from the placebo-controlled COV1001 Ad26.COV2.S trial. Study conclusions and caveats: While placebo recipients had lower spike-specific TCR breadth, vaccine recipients had more. In vaccinated individuals, spike-specific CD8+ and CD4+ T cell responses reportedly displayed substantial breadth. For non-spike TCRs, breadth in vaccine recipients resembled that in placebo recipients.

Measured with immunoSEQ multiplex PCR; TCRdb has only the in-frame clones, and not every one. The data hold 300,000 to 350,000 clones, with about 85% observed a single time. With regard to this clone: The antigen is unknown.

The length of the CDR3 is 16 residues. V was clipped by 2 bases and J by 9 bases; unmatched bases: 10. The germline V gene encodes CDR1 SGHRS and CDR2 YFSETQ. Treatment of the sample: roughly 20 received Ad26.COV2.S at low or high dose, single or two shots; roughly five received placebo; per-sample allocation not given. Sampling was done on day 63 after the first vaccine or placebo injection. Here the sequenced sample was peripheral blood, taken in a trial of Ad26.COV2.S vaccine versus placebo. The source is a person between 18 and 65 years old who received the Ad26.COV2.S COVID-19 vaccine or a placebo. The chain couples TRBV5-1 to TRBJ1-6; 8 bases line up with TRBD1. CDR3 loop: CASSLQGGDRGSPLHF. CDR3 nucleotide sequence: TGCGCCAGCAGCTTACAGGGGGGAGATAGGGGTTCACCCCTCCACTTT.